This TCR beta chain is from a study of blood T cell repertoires in COVID-19. Whole-study context: Sites in the United States, Italy and Spain provided acute and convalescent COVID-19 samples. The cDNA or gDNA used as material had been derived from T cells, B-cell-depleted T cells, or PBMCs.

Sequenced by immunoSEQ multiplex PCR; TCRdb stores in-frame clones only, minus some. Among approximately 290,000 clones listed, 70% to 90% were seen once. Living in 24 US areas, the participants were between roughly 18 and 89 years of age. Recovered participants had two consecutive negative NP/OP PCR tests, healthcare professional clearance, or symptom resolution. Germline CDR1 is MNHEY and CDR2 is SVGAGI. The CDR3 runs to 11 residues. Trimming stripped 4 bases from V and 12 bases from J, with 12 bases between. This receptor was obtained from a woman younger than 45 who had recovered from COVID-19. Sequencing was carried out using PBMCs or T cells enriched from blood (not recorded which). The chain recombines TRBV6-5 with TRBJ1-2, with D possibly being TRBD1 (6 bases). Written as DNA, the CDR3 is TGTGCCAGCAGTTTTCAAGGGGGAAACACCTTC. Protein product: CASSFQGGNTF.